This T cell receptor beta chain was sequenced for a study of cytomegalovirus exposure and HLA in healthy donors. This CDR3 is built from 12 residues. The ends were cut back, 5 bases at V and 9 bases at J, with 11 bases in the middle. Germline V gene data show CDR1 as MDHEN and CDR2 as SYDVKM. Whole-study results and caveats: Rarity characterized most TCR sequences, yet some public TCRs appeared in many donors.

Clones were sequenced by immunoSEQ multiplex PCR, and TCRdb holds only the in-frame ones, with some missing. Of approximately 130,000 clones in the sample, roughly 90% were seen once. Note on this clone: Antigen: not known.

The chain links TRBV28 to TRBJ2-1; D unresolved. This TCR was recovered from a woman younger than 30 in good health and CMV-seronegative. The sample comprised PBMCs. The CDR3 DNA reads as TGTGCCAGCAGTCGGCAGGCTGTTGAGCAGTTCTTC. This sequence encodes CASSRQAVEQFF.